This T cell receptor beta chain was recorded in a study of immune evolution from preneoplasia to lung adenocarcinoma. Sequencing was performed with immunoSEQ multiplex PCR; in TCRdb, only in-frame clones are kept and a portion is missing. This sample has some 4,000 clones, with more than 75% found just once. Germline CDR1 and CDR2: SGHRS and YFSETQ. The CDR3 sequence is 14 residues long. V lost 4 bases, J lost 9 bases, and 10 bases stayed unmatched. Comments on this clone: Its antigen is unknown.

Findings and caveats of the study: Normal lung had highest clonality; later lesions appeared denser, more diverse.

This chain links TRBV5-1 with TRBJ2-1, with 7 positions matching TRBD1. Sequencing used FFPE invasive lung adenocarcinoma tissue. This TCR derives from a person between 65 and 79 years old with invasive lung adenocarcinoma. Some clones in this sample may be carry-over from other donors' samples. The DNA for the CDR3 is TGCGCCAGCAGCACCGGGACAGAACATGGTGAGCAGTTCTTC. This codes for CASSTGTEHGEQFF.